This T cell receptor beta chain was retrieved from a study of response to subunit inactivated influenza vaccine (dated by TCRdb to between 2017 and 2018). About the full investigation: To follow how T cells responded to a trivalent subunit inactivated influenza vaccine, the researchers relied on deep quantitative profiling of the T cell receptor repertoire.

Beyond this particular receptor, the publication reports: The authors proposed that each seasonal influenza vaccination may bring in only a limited number of new T cells.

Details on this clonotype: Its antigen remains unidentified. The record has no base qualities; no much larger clone is one base away.

Libraries were constructed by RT-PCR. The instrument given in TCRdb is Illumina HiSeq 2500. In TCRdb, the public reads were trimmed at Q25 with fastp and aligned with MiXCR, with productive beta chains retained. Rows are combined by CDR3 protein, so each entry shows the most common genes and DNA. For this sample the table gives roughly 500,000 distinct CDR3 sequences, of which under 30% were detected only once. The ten top clones hold around 2.8% of the sample. The CDR3 spans 12 residues, from the cysteine through the phenylalanine. CDR3 DNA is the only sequence kept; it has 36 bases, read in frame from the first base. Between the V and J ends, shortened by 4 bases and 14 bases respectively, the junction contains 12 bases. The germline V gene (reference sequence) supplies CDR1 LGHDT and CDR2 YNNKEL. These data also featured in a second study, about T cells expressing NK-cell markers. From the second report: TCR beta cDNA libraries were prepared using 5'RACE template switching, which introduced a universal primer site and unique molecular identifiers. TCR beta-chain repertoires were profiled in sorted CD3+CD56+NKG2C+, CD3+CD56+NKG2C- and CD3+CD56-NKG2C+ T-cell subsets from several donors. Among the eight sequenced donors, seven were HCMV-seropositive and one was HCMV-seronegative. To restrict sorting to alphabetaTCR-expressing T cells, an anti-gammadeltaTCR antibody was added in several experiments. In 5 to 7 donors, the dominant CD3+CD56+NKG2C+ clonotypes ranked among the top 10 CD8+ clonotypes, making up roughly 1.0-7.0% of CD8+ T cells. Those dominant clonotypes were again the most abundant among CD3+CD56-NKG2C+ cells in a few donors, at roughly 28.3-60.1%. It remained unclear whether the expanded NKG2C-expressing T cell clones were specific for HCMV antigens. Randomly selected healthy volunteers, three men and five women, were used as the eight sequenced donors. A commercial ELISA kit detecting HCMV-specific IgG in serum was used to determine HCMV serostatus. Peripheral blood mononuclear cells were isolated from blood by Ficoll density gradient centrifugation. CD4+ and CD8+ T cells were isolated from PBMC by magnetic immunoseparation with Miltenyi isolation kits. cDNA synthesis was primed from the TCR beta constant segment and was followed by two successive PCR amplification steps. Sequencing of the libraries produced 2 x 150 bp reads on Illumina HiSeq 2000/2500, MiSeq or NextSeq. MIGEC handled demultiplexing of the reads and grouping by UMI, while MiTCR was used to assemble and quantify clonotypes. Only TCR cDNA sequences supported by at least two reads were kept to exclude erroneous sequences. The tcR package was used for downstream repertoire analysis, with clonotypes matched between fractions based on CDR3 nucleotide sequence plus V segment. Antigen specificity was annotated against VDJdb with VDJmatch, allowing one amino acid substitution in CDR3.

The sample was CD4+ T cells sorted from PBMCs, taken 11 to 12 days after vaccination. Rearrangement joined TRBV3-1 to TRBJ1-6, with a tentative D gene TRBD1 over 5 matching bases. The source is a middle-aged man who received an inactivated influenza vaccine. Donor details come from another sample of the same person, matched by shared clones. The DNA sequence is given as TGTGCCAGCAGCCGCTTGGGGGGGACCCTCCACTTT. Its protein product is CASSRLGGTLHF.